Listed below are T cell receptor beta chains from one sample, sequenced in a study of cytomegalovirus exposure and HLA in healthy donors. TCRdb's table, derived via immunoSEQ multiplex PCR, lists solely in-frame clones and lacks some. Among approximately 80,000 clones, 78% were seen once, and the ten largest hold 2.5%. The sequenced sample was PBMCs. Source of these receptors: a male donor in good health and CMV-seropositive. CDR3s include the opening cysteine and the closing phenylalanine or tryptophan. The order of the fields is V gene, clone size, J gene, D gene, CDR3 protein, CDR3 DNA. A D gene is named only where the DNA matches it firmly. The size entry is marked missing in some rows and otherwise reads once, few, many or a size class.

v_call: TRBV9
clone_size: .
j_call: TRBJ2-7
d_call: .
cdr3_aa: CASSGRSAEQYF
cdr3_nt: TGTGCCAGCAGCGGGAGGTCGGCCGAGCAGTACTTC

v_call: TRBV5-1
clone_size: .
j_call: TRBJ1-1
d_call: .
cdr3_aa: CASSRDPSRGTEAFF
cdr3_nt: TGCGCCAGCAGCAGAGATCCCTCTAGGGGCACTGAAGCTTTCTTT

v_call: TRBV7-2
clone_size: once
j_call: TRBJ2-7
d_call: .
cdr3_aa: CASSPPPGRYEQYF
cdr3_nt: TGTGCCAGCAGCCCACCCCCGGGGAGGTACGAGCAGTACTTC

v_call: TRBV10-3
clone_size: once
j_call: TRBJ1-1
d_call: TRBD1
cdr3_aa: CAISPDRGQGSTEAFF
cdr3_nt: TGTGCCATCAGTCCCGACAGGGGGCAAGGAAGCACTGAAGCTTTCTTT

v_call: TRBV19
clone_size: once
j_call: TRBJ2-2
d_call: .
cdr3_aa: CASRVQGNTGELFF
cdr3_nt: TGTGCCAGTAGGGTACAGGGGAACACCGGGGAGCTGTTTTTT

v_call: TRBV18
clone_size: .
j_call: TRBJ2-7
d_call: TRBD2
cdr3_aa: CASSRGTSGISYEQYF
cdr3_nt: TGTGCCAGCTCCCGAGGGACTAGCGGGATATCCTACGAGCAGTACTTC

v_call: TRBV10-3
clone_size: .
j_call: TRBJ2-5
d_call: TRBD1
cdr3_aa: CAISESTLITGGAKTQYF
cdr3_nt: TGTGCCATCAGTGAGTCGACTCTAATAACAGGGGGCGCGAAGACCCAGTACTTC

v_call: TRBV2
clone_size: .
j_call: TRBJ1-2
d_call: .
cdr3_aa: CASRSMAGYGYTF
cdr3_nt: TGTGCCAGCCGCTCGATGGCGGGGTATGGCTACACCTTC

v_call: TRBV7-2
clone_size: .
j_call: TRBJ1-1
d_call: .
cdr3_aa: CASSPQGRMNTEAFF
cdr3_nt: TGTGCCAGCAGCCCCCAGGGGAGAATGAACACTGAAGCTTTCTTT

v_call: TRBV6-5
clone_size: .
j_call: TRBJ2-5
d_call: .
cdr3_aa: CASRMGGPRGETQYF
cdr3_nt: TGTGCCAGCAGAATGGGCGGGCCCAGAGGGGAGACCCAGTACTTC

v_call: TRBV5-1
clone_size: .
j_call: TRBJ2-6
d_call: TRBD1
cdr3_aa: CASSEGGLSGANVLTF
cdr3_nt: TGCGCCAGCAGTGAAGGGGGCCTATCTGGGGCCAACGTCCTGACTTTC